The 30 T cell receptor beta chains below were found in one sample sequenced in a study of human T cells and chemical hapten exposure. Unfractionated whole blood served as the source for total RNA extraction. Via MiXCR, TCRdb re-called the 5' RACE reads, giving one row per CDR3 protein. This sample carries tens of thousands of distinct CDR3 sequences, approximately 16% of them seen once, and the ten largest clones take approximately 7%. The receptors were gathered from a female donor in good health.

There are a few counts of this clonotype. V and J are TRBV5-1 and TRBJ1-1; D perhaps matches TRBD1 (5 bases). V was clipped by 1 base and J by 5 bases, with 15 bases between them. Looked up from germline, CDR1 is SGHRS and CDR2 is YFSETQ. The CDR3 consists of 15 residues. This chain's CDR3 is CASSLYAQGGTEAFF. CDR3 DNA: TGCGCCAGCAGCTTGTATGCCCAGGGAGGGACTGAAGCTTTCTTT.

V gene TRBV28 combines with J gene TRBJ1-5, with 9 bases fitting TRBD1. The CDR3 sequence is 15 residues long. Germline assignment: CDR1 MDHEN and CDR2 SYDVKM. The ends lost 4 bases at V and 4 bases at J; junction bases unmatched: 5. The CDR3 region has the DNA TGTGCCAGCAGTTCAACAGGACAGGGGAATCAGCCCCAGCATTTT. Translating gives CASSSTGQGNQPQHF.

V and J are TRBV25-1 and TRBJ2-2; D possibly corresponds to TRBD1 (6 bases). The V gene's germline CDR1 is MGHDK and CDR2 SYGVNS. Deletions cut 2 bases from V and 5 bases from J, with 12 bases between. The CDR3 covers 15 residues. The CDR3 nucleotides read TGTGCCAGCAGTGAAACGGACAGAAGAACCGGGGAGCTGTTTTTT. Protein product: CASSETDRRTGELFF.

The CDR3 sequence is CASSISTSGLNNEQFF. For the CDR3, the DNA is TGTGCCAGCAGCATCTCCACTAGCGGTTTAAACAATGAGCAGTTCTTC. The V and J genes are TRBV6-5 and TRBJ2-1; 8 bases agree with TRBD2. Per the germline V gene, CDR1 is MNHEY and CDR2 is SVGAGI. J lost 5 bases, V lost 6 bases, and 12 bases had no gene match. The CDR3 consists of 16 residues.

In its sample, this clonotype was seen many times. The gene calls are TRBV12-3 or TRBV12-4 and TRBJ2-4; the D is unclear. V shed 5 bases and J shed 0 bases, with 8 bases lying between them. This CDR3 spans 14 amino acids. The CDR3 region is CASSRPVAKNIQYF. In DNA, the CDR3 is TGTGCCAGCAGTCGACCCGTAGCCAAAAACATTCAGTACTTC.

This clonotype was seen at least ten times. The chain recombines TRBV9 with TRBJ2-3; 12 bases align to TRBD2. Germline V gene data show CDR1 as SGDLS and CDR2 as YYNGEE. The CDR3 covers 17 residues. After removal of 4 bases from V and 1 base from J, the junction contained 7 bases not matched to a gene. The CDR3 spells CASSPRWTSGGTDTQYF. The CDR3 DNA reads as TGTGCCAGCAGCCCAAGGTGGACTAGCGGGGGCACAGATACGCAGTATTTT.

V and J are TRBV6-1 and TRBJ1-3; D remains unclear. CDR3 length equals 15 residues. CDR1 is MNHNS, CDR2 SASEGT, per germline. Between the trimmed V and J ends, which lost 3 bases and 0 bases, there was a span of 9 bases. In DNA, the CDR3 is TGTGCCAGCAGTGAGGCCACCGACTCTGGAAACACCATATATTTT. Protein: CASSEATDSGNTIYF.

The V gene is TRBV3-1, the J gene TRBJ2-1; 10 nucleotides align to TRBD2. CDR3 length equals 14 residues. V lost 6 bases, J lost 12 bases, and 11 bases stayed unmatched. From germline, CDR1 is LGHDT and CDR2 YNNKEL (reference sequence). CDR3 in amino acids: CASRKAGGLSVQFF. The CDR3 nucleotides are TGTGCCAGCAGAAAAGCGGGGGGGCTTTCTGTGCAGTTCTTC.

This clonotype has more than one count but fewer than ten. The chain joins TRBV3-1 to TRBJ1-1; D is uncertain. The CDR3 sequence is 12 residues long. Germline loops: CDR1 LGHDT, CDR2 YNNKEL (reference sequence). The V gene lost 4 bases and the J gene lost 7 bases, with 10 bases spanning the gap. The CDR3 protein is CASSLSDREAFF. The CDR3 DNA follows: TGTGCCAGCAGCCTCTCCGACCGTGAAGCTTTCTTT.

This clonotype was counted at least ten times. V is TRBV5-5 and J is TRBJ2-5; perhaps TRBD2 as D (5 bases). CDR3 length equals 14 residues. V dropped 4 bases and J dropped 8 bases, with 18 bases sitting between them. Germline V lookup: CDR1 SGHKS, CDR2 YYEKEE (reference sequence). This CDR3 reads CASSPLDGKRTQYF. The CDR3 nucleotides are TGTGCCAGCAGCCCACTGGACGGGAAGAGAACCCAGTACTTC.

This clonotype was recorded many times. V is TRBV29-1 and J is TRBJ2-1; a weak D match, TRBD1 (6 bases). The CDR3 extends over 15 amino acids. Germline-derived CDR1 and CDR2 are SQVTM and ANQGSEA. Trimming took 1 base from V and 3 from J, leaving 13 bases between them. The CDR3 nucleotides are TGCAGCGTTGAAGGCACAGGGAAAAACTACAATGAGCAGTTCTTC. Translated: CSVEGTGKNYNEQFF.

This clonotype was counted only a few times. The J gene is TRBJ2-3, the V gene TRBV11-2; 9 positions agree with TRBD1. The CDR3 covers 14 residues. Germline V CDR1 and CDR2: SGHAT, FQNNGV. V lost 5 bases, J lost 5 bases, and 5 bases stayed unmatched. The CDR3 DNA sequence: TGTGCCAGCAGCCCGGACAGGGGAGGAGATACGCAGTATTTT. It codes for CASSPDRGGDTQYF.

This sequence joins TRBV7-2 and TRBJ1-5, with D tentatively TRBD1 (6 bases). From germline, CDR1 is SGHTA and CDR2 FQGNSA. This CDR3 comprises 14 residues. Trimming pared 5 bases from V and 6 bases from J, leaving 14 bases between. The CDR3 here is CASSIQGSGQPQHF. Written as DNA, the CDR3 is TGTGCCAGCAGCATTCAGGGGTCAGGTCAGCCCCAGCATTTT.

There are a few counts of this clonotype. The V call is TRBV12-3 or TRBV12-4, the J call TRBJ2-7; TRBD1 aligns across 10 bases. The CDR3 contains 16 residues. V lost 3 bases to trimming and J lost 1 base; unmatched junction nucleotides: 6. The CDR3 nucleotides are TGTGCCAGCAGTTTTTCTGCGGGACAGGGGTCCTACGAGCAGTACTTC. Its translation is CASSFSAGQGSYEQYF.

This chain uses TRBV7-9 with TRBJ2-5; D gene uncertain. CDR1 is SEHNR and CDR2 is FQNEAQ in the germline V gene (reference sequence). This CDR3 is 13 amino acids long. V was cut by 3 bases and J by 1 base, with 6 bases left in between. The CDR3 nucleotides read TGTGCCAGCAGCTTTTGGGGCCAAGAGACCCAGTACTTC. Translation: CASSFWGQETQYF.

This clonotype appeared a few times. This chain joins TRBV11-2 and TRBJ2-1; D gene ambiguous. The CDR3 spans 11 residues. Germline V CDR1 and CDR2: SGHAT, FQNNGV. Trimming pared 3 bases from V and 6 bases from J, leaving 3 bases between. The CDR3 loop reads CASSLSNEQFF. In nucleotides, the CDR3 is TGTGCCAGCAGCTTGAGCAATGAGCAGTTCTTC.

V gene TRBV20-1 combines with J gene TRBJ2-1; the match to TRBD2 covers 11 bases. This CDR3 spans 16 amino acids. The junction had 8 bases not matched to a gene; V was cut back by 6 bases and J by 1 base. The germline V gene encodes CDR1 DFQATT and CDR2 SNEGSKA (reference sequence). The CDR3 protein is CSAIGSGGESYNEQFF. CDR3 in DNA: TGCAGTGCGATCGGTAGCGGGGGGGAGTCCTACAATGAGCAGTTCTTC.

This clonotype occurred once. The chain is built from TRBV10-2 and TRBJ1-1; perhaps TRBD1 as D (5 bases). Trimming removed 4 bases from V and 7 bases from J, with 19 bases in between. There are 15 residues in the CDR3. The germline V gene has CDR1 WSHSY and CDR2 SAAADI. The CDR3: CASSAHDSQAREAFF. CDR3 DNA: TGCGCCAGCAGTGCACACGACAGCCAGGCTCGTGAAGCTTTCTTT.

This clonotype was seen a handful of times. This rearrangement joins TRBV7-9 to TRBJ1-2; maybe TRBD1 (6 bases). CDR1 is SEHNR and CDR2 is FQNEAQ in the germline V gene (reference sequence). This CDR3 is 16 amino acids long. The V and J ends lost 1 base and 4 bases respectively, with 16 bases between them. CDR3 DNA: TGTGCCAGCAGCTTAGGAGGAATACAGGGCCCCTATGGCTACACCTTC. Translated, it gives CASSLGGIQGPYGYTF.

The CDR3 DNA is TGTGCCAGCAGCCAAAAAAGGGGCGGGGTTTGGTACGCTGAAGCTTTCTTT. Protein product: CASSQKRGGVWYAEAFF. The V gene is TRBV14, the J gene TRBJ1-1; TRBD1 might be the D (5 bases). The CDR3 loop spans 17 amino acids. V shed 2 bases and J shed 6 bases, with 22 bases lying between them. CDR1 SGHDN and CDR2 FVKESK come from the germline V gene.

This clonotype turned up a few times. V gene TRBV2 combines with J gene TRBJ1-1, with TRBD1 matching 12 bases. The V segment lost 7 bases and the J segment 4 bases; nucleotides outside the gene matches: 4. Germline lookup yields CDR1 SNHLY and CDR2 FYNNEI. The CDR3 runs 14 residues. The CDR3 sequence is CASKGQGAATEAFF. The CDR3 DNA reads as TGTGCCAGCAAGGGACAGGGGGCGGCCACTGAAGCTTTCTTT.

This clonotype showed up just a few times. The chain carries TRBV29-1 and TRBJ1-1, with TRBD1 identical over 11 bases. This CDR3 region has 14 residues. Trimming at V came to 7 bases and at J to 0 bases, leaving 4 bases not matched to a gene. Germline CDR1 reads SQVTM; CDR2 reads ANQGSEA. CDR3: CSAWTGGLNTEAFF. The CDR3 DNA follows: TGCAGCGCGTGGACAGGGGGCCTGAACACTGAAGCTTTCTTT.

The chain uses TRBV5-1 and TRBJ2-3, with a possible D match to TRBD1 (5 bases). CDR1 and CDR2 (germline): SGHRS, YFSETQ. This CDR3 spans 15 amino acids. Trimming took 2 bases from V and 2 from J, leaving 12 bases between them. This CDR3 reads CASSLRGGLTDTQYF. CDR3 coding DNA: TGCGCCAGCAGCTTAAGGGGCGGCCTCACAGATACGCAGTATTTT.

The chain has TRBV28 and TRBJ2-5; 12 bases align to TRBD2. The CDR3 length is 15 residues. CDR1 is MDHEN and CDR2 is SYDVKM in the germline V gene. The junction had 6 bases not matched to a gene; V was cut back by 5 bases and J by 5 bases. CDR3: CASSRLAGVYETQYF. In DNA, the CDR3 is TGTGCCAGCAGTAGACTAGCGGGAGTATATGAGACCCAGTACTTC.

The table lists this clonotype with a few counts. The chain uses TRBV30 and TRBJ1-1, with D perhaps TRBD1 (5 bases). The length of the CDR3 is 15 residues. In germline, CDR1 is GTSNPN, CDR2 SVGIG (reference sequence). V gave up 2 bases and J gave up 1 base, with 14 bases separating them. CDR3 nucleotides: TGTGCCTGGAGTTTCCTTAGGGGCGGGAACACTGAAGCTTTCTTT. This translates into CAWSFLRGGNTEAFF.

V is TRBV11-3 and J is TRBJ2-1, with 9 bases identical to TRBD2. CDR3 length equals 14 residues. V was pared by 5 bases and J by 7 bases, with 6 bases of the junction left unmatched. From germline, CDR1 is SGHNT and CDR2 YENEEA. CDR3 protein: CASSPTSGRNEQFF. The CDR3 DNA follows: TGTGCCAGCAGCCCCACCAGCGGGAGGAATGAGCAGTTCTTC.

This chain connects TRBV20-1 to TRBJ2-5; perhaps TRBD2 as D (5 bases). From germline, CDR1 is DFQATT and CDR2 SNEGSKA (reference sequence). The CDR3 contains 13 residues. Trimming pared 4 bases from V and 1 base from J, leaving 10 bases between. The CDR3 DNA sequence: TGCAGTGCTACCAAACTAGTCCAAGAGACCCAGTACTTC. Its translation: CSATKLVQETQYF.

This clonotype came up many times. The chain joins TRBV29-1 to TRBJ2-1, with D perhaps TRBD2 (5 bases). The CDR3 runs 13 residues. Deletions cut 4 bases from V and 6 bases from J, with 13 bases between. Germline V gene lookup returns CDR1 SQVTM and CDR2 ANQGSEA. The chain's CDR3 is CSVVYRGGNEQFF. The CDR3 DNA reads TGCAGCGTTGTATACCGGGGTGGCAATGAGCAGTTCTTC.

The table lists this clonotype with a few counts. The chain has TRBV6-2 or TRBV6-3 and TRBJ2-1; D unclear. Germline values: CDR1 MNHEY, CDR2 SVGEGT. Trimming took off 6 bases at V and 8 bases at J, with 8 bases between the two ends. This CDR3 has 11 amino acids. For the CDR3, the DNA is TGTGCCAGCAGGGATTTCGATGAGCAGTTCTTC. Its protein is CASRDFDEQFF.

The chain recombines TRBV5-5 with TRBJ1-1, with D perhaps matching TRBD1 (6 bases). Germline assignment: CDR1 SGHKS and CDR2 YYEKEE (reference sequence). Trimming cost V 2 bases and J 6 bases, with 14 bases left between them. This CDR3 region has 14 residues. The CDR3 coding sequence is TGTGCCAGCAGCTTCACCGGGGGCGGTTCTGAAGCTTTCTTT. Its translation: CASSFTGGGSEAFF.